This entry concerns a single T cell receptor (beta chain). This clonotype was seen a few times. Its antigen is still unknown. Base qualities are not provided; no much larger clone lies one nucleotide away. PBMCs were isolated by Ficoll-Paque density gradient centrifugation. This specimen belongs to a study of T-cell memory formation after mild COVID-19 (dated by TCRdb to about 2021). Turning to the overall study: TCR sequence clusters from the two donors were found to be largely donor specific. T-cell clones expanding and contracting after mild COVID-19 in two donors were tracked by longitudinal TCRalpha and TCRbeta repertoire sequencing. The cohort comprised two young, previously healthy adult volunteers, one female and one male. General conclusions and limits of the study: SARS-CoV-2 specificity of the second-wave clones peaking on day 37 was not confirmed. From day 15 to 85, contracting clones showed balanced CD4/CD8 phenotypes, whereas a second wave of clones that expanded from day 15 to 37 leaned towards CD4+. Contracting CD4+ clones turned up mainly in the CM and EM memory subsets, whereas EMRA was where CD8+ clones were enriched. The detection of some responding clones in pre-infection memory suggests that pre-existing cross-reactive memory T cells joined the SARS-CoV-2 response. The study covered only a couple of mild cases, and larger cohorts including severe cases with pre-infection samples were considered necessary.

The germline V gene provides CDR1 KGHDR and CDR2 SFDVKD. The CDR3 contains 18 residues, cysteine and phenylalanine counted. Kept here is only the CDR3 DNA, which spans 54 bases and is read in frame from base 1. V ends up 7 bases short and J 1 base short, with an unmatched junction base count of 9. The listed sequencing device is Illumina NovaSeq 6000. TCRalpha and TCRbeta cDNA libraries were built by 5'RACE with constant-segment primers, adding sample barcodes and unique molecular identifiers. RNA was extracted from every sample with Trizol reagent. Libraries were amplified in two PCR steps, with a second sample barcode and Illumina TruSeq adapters added in the second step. Libraries were sequenced on an Illumina NovaSeq with 2 x 150 bp paired-end reads. Turning to the authors' computational methods: Reads were demultiplexed and collapsed into UMI-guided consensus sequences with migec v1.2.7. Using mixcr v2.1.11, UMI consensuses were aligned to TRA and TRB V and J templates and then assembled into clonotypes. A clonotype was counted as expanded or contracted only if both edgeR and NoisET called the change significant, with noise models trained on biological replicates. For edgeR calls, the cutoffs were a false discovery rate-adjusted p below 0.01 and a log2 fold-change threshold of 1. As an exploratory analysis of dynamics, max-normalized trajectories of the 1000 most abundant clonotypes were examined with PCA combined with hierarchical clustering. Separately sequenced CD4+ and CD8+ repertoires were used to assign a CD4 or CD8 phenotype to each responding clone. TCRdb took the public reads, trimmed them with fastp at Q25, ran MiXCR for clone calling and kept in-frame beta chains. For every CDR3 protein sequence, its rows merge into one entry that carries the most common genes and DNA. The V and J calls here are based on TCRdb, not the publication. A total of fewer than 600,000 distinct CDR3 sequences appear in this sample, about a fifth of them only once. The leading ten clones occupy about 8.4% of the sample.

The TCR sequence derives from an adult woman who had mild COVID-19 (a few samples of this study predate the infection). The sample titles of this study are shuffled in the database, so cell type and time point are left out; the donor was told from shared clones. This chain joins TRBV24-1 to TRBJ2-6; TRBD1 matches 10 bases in the middle. The material sequenced was PBMCs or a T cell subset sorted from them (not recorded which). The nucleotides read TGTGCCACCAGCGTCCGGGACAGGGGTAAATCTGGGGCCAACGTCCTGACTTTC. This yields the protein CATSVRDRGKSGANVLTF.